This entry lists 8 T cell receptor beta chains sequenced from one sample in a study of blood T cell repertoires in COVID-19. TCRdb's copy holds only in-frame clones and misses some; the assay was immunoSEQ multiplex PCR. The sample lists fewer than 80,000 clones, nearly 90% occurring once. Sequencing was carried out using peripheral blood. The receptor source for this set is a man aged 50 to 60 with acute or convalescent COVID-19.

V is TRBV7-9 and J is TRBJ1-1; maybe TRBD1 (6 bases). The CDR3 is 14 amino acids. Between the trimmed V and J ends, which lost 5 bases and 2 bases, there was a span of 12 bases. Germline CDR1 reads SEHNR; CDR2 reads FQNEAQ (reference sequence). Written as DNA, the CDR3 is TGTGCCAGCAGCCCCGGGACAAAAAACACTGAAGCTTTCTTT. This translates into CASSPGTKNTEAFF.

CDR3 DNA: TGTGCCAGCAGTGAAAGAGGGGGCGGCTATGGCTACACCTTC. The encoded protein is CASSERGGGYGYTF. The V call is TRBV2, the J call TRBJ1-2; 7 positions agree with TRBD1. Germline V gives CDR1 SNHLY, CDR2 FYNNEI. V trimming: 2 bases; J trimming: 4 bases; junction bases outside the gene matches: 4. The length of the CDR3 is 14 residues.

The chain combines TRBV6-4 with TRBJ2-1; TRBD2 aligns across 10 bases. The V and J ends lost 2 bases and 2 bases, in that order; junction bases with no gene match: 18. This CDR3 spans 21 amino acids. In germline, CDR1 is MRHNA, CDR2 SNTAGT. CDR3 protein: CASSDVGGASSGGFTYNEQFF. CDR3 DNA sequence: TGTGCCAGCAGTGACGTTGGGGGCGCTTCTAGCGGGGGATTTACCTACAATGAGCAGTTCTTC.

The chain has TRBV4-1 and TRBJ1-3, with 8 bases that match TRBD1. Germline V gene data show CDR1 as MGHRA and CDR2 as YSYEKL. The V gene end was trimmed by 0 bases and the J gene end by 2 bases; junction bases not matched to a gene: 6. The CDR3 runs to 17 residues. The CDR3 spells CASSQDRAGGAGNTIYF. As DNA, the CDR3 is TGCGCCAGCAGCCAAGATCGAGCAGGGGGCGCTGGAAACACCATATATTTT.

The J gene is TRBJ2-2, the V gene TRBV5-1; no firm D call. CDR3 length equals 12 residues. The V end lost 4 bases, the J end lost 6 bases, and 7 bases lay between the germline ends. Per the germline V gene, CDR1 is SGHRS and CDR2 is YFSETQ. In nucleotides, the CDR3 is TGCGCCAGCAGCCTTCGGTCCGGGGAGCTGTTTTTT. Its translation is CASSLRSGELFF.

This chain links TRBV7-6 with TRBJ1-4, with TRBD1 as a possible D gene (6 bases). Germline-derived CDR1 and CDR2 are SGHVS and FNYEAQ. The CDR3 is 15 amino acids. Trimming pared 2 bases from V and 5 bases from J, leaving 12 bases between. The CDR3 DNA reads TGTGCCAGCAGCTTAAGGACAGAGCTAAATGAAAAACTGTTTTTT. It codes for CASSLRTELNEKLFF.

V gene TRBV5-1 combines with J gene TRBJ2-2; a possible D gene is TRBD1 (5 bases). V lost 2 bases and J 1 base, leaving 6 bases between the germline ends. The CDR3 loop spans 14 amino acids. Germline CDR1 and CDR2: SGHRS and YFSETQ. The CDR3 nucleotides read TGCGCCAGCAGCTTAACAGGGAACACCGGGGAGCTGTTTTTT. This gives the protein CASSLTGNTGELFF.

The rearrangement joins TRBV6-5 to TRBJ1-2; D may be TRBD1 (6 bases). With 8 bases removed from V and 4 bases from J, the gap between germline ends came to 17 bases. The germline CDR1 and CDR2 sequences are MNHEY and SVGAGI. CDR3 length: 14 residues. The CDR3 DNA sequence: TGTGCCAGCTCCCAAACACAGGGATCCTATGGCTACACCTTC. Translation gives CASSQTQGSYGYTF.